A selection of T cell receptor beta chains follows, all from one sample in a study of response to subunit inactivated influenza vaccine. TCRdb re-called the RT-PCR reads with MiXCR, one entry per CDR3 protein. The sample consists of roughly 570,000 distinct CDR3 sequences, roughly 13% of them appearing once. The source was PBMCs from blood, collected roughly 6 weeks after vaccination. These receptors all come from a man in his fifties who received an inactivated influenza vaccine. CDR3s include the opening cysteine and the closing phenylalanine or tryptophan. The D gene is left open where the match is weak. Size tells how often a clone was seen (once, few, many) or the class of an expanded clone, and some rows leave it out.

>NA|TRBV5-1|few|TRBJ2-3
TGCGCCAGCAAAATCTACAGGCCCGACGGGACAGATACGCAGTATTTT
CASKIYRPDGTDTQYF
>TRBD2|TRBV9|NA|TRBJ2-5
TGTGCCAGCAGCGTAGGGCAGGGAGGGGAGACCCAGTACTTC
CASSVGQGGETQYF
>NA|TRBV20-1|NA|TRBJ2-1
TGCAGTGCTAAAGAGGTGGACAGTCTACAAGTTGAGCAGTTCTTC
CSAKEVDSLQVEQFF
>TRBD2|TRBV29-1|many|TRBJ2-7
TGCAGCGTGCCGGGACTAGCGGGACAGGAGCAGTACTTC
CSVPGLAGQEQYF
>TRBD2|TRBV6-1|few|TRBJ2-7
TGTGCCACCAAAAACGGACTAGCGGGTGAGCAGTACTTC
CATKNGLAGEQYF
>TRBD2|TRBV5-1|few|TRBJ2-3
TGCGCCAGCAGCTTGGCGCCCCTGACTAGCGGGGGACCCACAGATACGCAGTATTTT
CASSLAPLTSGGPTDTQYF
>NA|TRBV12-3/TRBV12-4|many|TRBJ1-6
TGTGCCAGCCCAATCCGGATCCCACCCCTCCACTTT
CASPIRIPPLHF
>TRBD1|TRBV6-5|few|TRBJ2-1
TGTGCCAGCAGTTACCGACAGGGTGTCAGTGAGCAGTTCTTC
CASSYRQGVSEQFF
>NA|TRBV9|many|TRBJ2-5
TGTGCCAGCAGCGTAGTTGTAGGGGAGACCCAGTACTTC
CASSVVVGETQYF
>TRBD2|TRBV11-2|few|TRBJ2-7
TGTGCCAGCAGCTTAGACTACGGTCGCGGGAGGAGCTCCTACGAGCAGTACTTC
CASSLDYGRGRSSYEQYF
>TRBD2|TRBV7-8|few|TRBJ2-5
TGTGCCAGCAGCTTAGACATGGGACTAGCGGATCAAGAGACCCAGTACTTC
CASSLDMGLADQETQYF
>NA|TRBV5-1|many|TRBJ1-2
TGCGCCAGCAGCTTGCGACGAGACTATGGCTACACCTTC
CASSLRRDYGYTF
>TRBD1|TRBV20-1|NA|TRBJ1-2
TGCAGCGGCTGGGACAGGGGCCGACTGCAGAACGGCTACACCTTC
CSGWDRGRLQNGYTF
>NA|TRBV20-1|few|TRBJ2-7
TGCAGTGCTCGAACTGGGCGGGATCGGAACGAGCAGTACTTC
CSARTGRDRNEQYF
>TRBD1|TRBV6-5|NA|TRBJ1-2
TGTGCCAGCAGTTCCGGGACAGGGATTGCTAACTATGGCTACACCTTC
CASSSGTGIANYGYTF
>TRBD1|TRBV20-1|many|TRBJ1-2
TGCAGTGCTAGAGGAACCGGGACAGGGATCGGGTATGGCTACACCTTC
CSARGTGTGIGYGYTF
>NA|TRBV12-3/TRBV12-4|many|TRBJ1-3
TGTGCCAGCAGCATCAGGCCATCTGGAAACACCATATATTTT
CASSIRPSGNTIYF
>TRBD2|TRBV24-1|NA|TRBJ2-1
TGTGCCACCAGTGACCCTGTAGCGGGAGCAAGCAATGAGCAGTTCTTC
CATSDPVAGASNEQFF
>NA|TRBV4-3|few|TRBJ2-7
TGCGCCAGCAGCCAAGTCCCTTTCTACGAGCAGTACTTC
CASSQVPFYEQYF
>NA|TRBV4-2|many|TRBJ2-4
TGTGCCAGCAGCCAAGGTTTACCGGGACAAAGCATTCAGTACTTC
CASSQGLPGQSIQYF
>NA|TRBV6-4|NA|TRBJ2-4
TGTGCCAGCAGCGTCGACAGGCCCTTCAAAAACATTCAGTACTTC
CASSVDRPFKNIQYF
>NA|TRBV5-1|NA|TRBJ2-7
TGCGCCAGCAGCTTGGAAGGGAACTCCTACGAGCAGTACTTC
CASSLEGNSYEQYF
>NA|TRBV5-5|many|TRBJ2-7
TGTGCCAGCAGCTGGGCTCAACAGGGATACGAGCAGTACTTC
CASSWAQQGYEQYF
>NA|TRBV6-2/TRBV6-3|NA|TRBJ2-4
TGTGCCAGCAGTTACTCGATACCGGGCAGACAAGAAGCCAAAAACATTCAGTACTTC
CASSYSIPGRQEAKNIQYF
>TRBD1|TRBV6-1|many|TRBJ2-5
TGTGCCAGCAGTGAAGGGGACAGGGAGAAAGAGACCCAGTACTTC
CASSEGDREKETQYF
>NA|TRBV28|few|TRBJ2-1
TGTGCCAGCAGAAGCACGGCGTACGAGCAGTTCTTC
CASRSTAYEQFF
>NA|TRBV7-8|NA|TRBJ2-3
TGTGCCAGCAGCTCGGAGGACTATGGAAGCACAGATACGCAGTATTTT
CASSSEDYGSTDTQYF
>NA|TRBV13|NA|TRBJ1-2
TGTGCCAGCAGCTCGCCTCACGTGGGGCTAGGCTACACCTTC
CASSSPHVGLGYTF
>TRBD2|TRBV14|NA|TRBJ2-3
TGTGCCAGCAGCCCACGACTAGCGGTTCGCGTAGATACGCAGTATTTT
CASSPRLAVRVDTQYF
>NA|TRBV6-5|few|TRBJ2-2
TGTGCCAGCAGTTGGGACTGGGCCGGGGAGCTGTTTTTT
CASSWDWAGELFF
>TRBD1|TRBV30|NA|TRBJ2-5
TGTGCCTGGGGGCGGGGACAGGTCCAAGAGACCCAGTACTTC
CAWGRGQVQETQYF
>TRBD2|TRBV20-1|few|TRBJ2-1
TGCAGTGCTAGAGGGCTAGCGGGCCTCTTCTCCTACAATGAGCAGTTCTTC
CSARGLAGLFSYNEQFF
>NA|TRBV6-1|NA|TRBJ2-2
TGTGCCAGCAGAAAGACAGGTTGGGGCACCGGGGAGCTGTTTTTT
CASRKTGWGTGELFF
>TRBD2|TRBV7-2|many|TRBJ2-1
TGTGCCAGCAGCTTAGGGACTAGCGGGGGGGCCGTTGAGCAGTTCTTC
CASSLGTSGGAVEQFF